Reported below is one T cell receptor (beta chain). The antigen this receptor binds is unknown. No base-level quality is on record; no much larger clone is a single base apart. The donors belonged to the validation cohort of about 120 subjects, which was separate from the 666-subject first cohort. The record originates from a study of cytomegalovirus exposure and HLA in healthy donors (dated by TCRdb to between 2016 and 2019). Notes on the research overall: A later analysis indicated that the 90 to 150 validation repertoires were generated on the platform also employed for the approximately 700 repertoires of the first cohort. The study aimed to test whether cataloging public T cell receptors could reveal signatures of past pathogen exposure. A separate validation cohort of about 110 different subjects was used in addition to the approximately 640-subject first cohort. To predict cytomegalovirus infection status, the study combined high-throughput TCR immunosequencing, statistical association of individual TCRs with disease status, and machine learning. The research as a whole found: A few of the identified cytomegalovirus-associated TCR beta chains were confirmed in vitro to be specific for cytomegalovirus antigens. Most TCR sequences were observed very rarely across donors, whereas some public TCRs were present in many individuals. In a later analysis, TCRs clustered in the first cohort were found to also tend to co-occur in the 130 or so validation repertoires, with approximately 94% of cluster scores above 0. All 120 or so repertoires were used to score co-occurrence in the validation cohort in a later analysis, because that analysis had no HLA typing for the cohort. Cytomegalovirus status was reported to be diagnosed by the classifier with high specificity and sensitivity in both the original and validation cohorts. The authors suggested that the approach could potentially be generalized to other disease states and immunological phenotypes. The study gave a list of roughly 150 TCR beta chains associated with cytomegalovirus.

Library preparation was by the immunoSEQ multiplex PCR assay. The study's own analysis went as follows. A statistical classification framework was built to diagnose cytomegalovirus status from the catalog of TCR beta chain sequences. TCRdb's version of the immuneACCESS table is confined to in-frame rearrangements and falls short of the full clone set. An unresolved V gene accounts for under half of the shortfall where checked; the remainder is of unknown origin. V, J and clone size are taken as reported in that table, and D and trimming were inferred from the DNA itself. The sample profile shows some 170,000 clones; about nine tenths of them were found once. The top ten constitute 10% of the sample. From its cysteine to its phenylalanine, the CDR3 spans 16 amino acids. Only the CDR3 DNA is retained, 48 bases long and in frame from the first base. The CDR1 and CDR2 encoded by the germline V gene are SGHRS and YFSETQ. Clipping removes 4 bases from V and 0 bases from J, with 6 as the unmatched junction base count.

The chain joins TRBV5-1 to TRBJ2-5; 10 bases in the middle match TRBD2. Material for sequencing was PBMCs. The origin of this receptor is a woman younger than 35 in good health and CMV-seropositive. The DNA sequence reads TGCGCCAGCAGCGGATGGACTAGCGGAAACCAAGAGACCCAGTACTTC. Its translation is CASSGWTSGNQETQYF.